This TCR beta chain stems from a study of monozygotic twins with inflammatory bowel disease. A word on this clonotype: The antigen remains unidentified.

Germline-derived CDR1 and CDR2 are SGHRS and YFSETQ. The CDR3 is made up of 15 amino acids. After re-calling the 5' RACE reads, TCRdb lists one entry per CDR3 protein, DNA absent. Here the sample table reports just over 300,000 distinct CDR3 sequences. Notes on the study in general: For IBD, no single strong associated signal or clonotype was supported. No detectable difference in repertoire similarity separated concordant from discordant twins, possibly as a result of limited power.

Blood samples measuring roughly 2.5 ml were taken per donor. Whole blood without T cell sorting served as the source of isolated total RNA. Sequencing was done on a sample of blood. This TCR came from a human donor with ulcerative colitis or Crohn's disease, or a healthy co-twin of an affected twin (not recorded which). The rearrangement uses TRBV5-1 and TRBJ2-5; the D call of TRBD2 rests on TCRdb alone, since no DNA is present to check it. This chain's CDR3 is CASSFTSGSPETQYF.